This TCR beta chain was identified in a study of T cell changes during pregnancy in multiple sclerosis. The germline V gene encodes CDR1 SGHTA and CDR2 FQGTGA. The CDR3 runs 15 residues. V gave up 8 bases and J gave up 4 bases; unmatched junction bases: 3. Method: immunoSEQ multiplex PCR; TCRdb's copy keeps in-frame clones and lacks some. The data show around 40,000 clones, roughly nine tenths seen once. Sequences were derived from CD4+ T cells from peripheral blood mononuclear cells, sampled in the first trimester of pregnancy. The sequence came from a female donor in good health, enrolled as a control in a pregnancy study. J is TRBJ2-2 and V is TRBV7-3, with TRBD2 matching 14 bases. Written as DNA, the CDR3 is TGTGCCAGCGGGACTAGCGGGGGACTCACCGGGGAGCTGTTTTTT. It encodes CASGTSGGLTGELFF.